Reported below is one TCR beta chain. Its antigen is as yet unknown. The record originates from a study of CD8+ T cells in alopecia areata. Sequencing relied on a cDNA template that was reverse transcribed from extracted RNA. Libraries were prepared by immunoSEQ multiplex PCR; TCRdb keeps only in-frame clonotypes and omits some of them. The sample has over 150,000 clones, about 60% seen once. Treatment: oral pan-JAK inhibitor, 5-10 mg twice daily. Findings and caveats of the study: Tofacitinib significantly lowered scalp clonality and expanded CD8+ clones among the top 100.

This CDR3 spans 13 amino acids. Trimming shortened V by 8 bases and J by 0 bases, and 9 bases separated the two germline ends. Per the germline V gene, CDR1 is SNHLY and CDR2 is FYNNEI. The chain links TRBV2 to TRBJ2-3; perhaps TRBD2 as D (5 bases). This receptor was taken from a human donor with alopecia areata. The sample in question was CD8+ T cells sorted from blood, obtained at week 24, from a patient treated with tofacitinib. CDR3 region: CASPRGSTDTQYF. The CDR3 DNA follows: TGTGCCAGCCCCCGAGGGAGCACAGATACGCAGTATTTT.